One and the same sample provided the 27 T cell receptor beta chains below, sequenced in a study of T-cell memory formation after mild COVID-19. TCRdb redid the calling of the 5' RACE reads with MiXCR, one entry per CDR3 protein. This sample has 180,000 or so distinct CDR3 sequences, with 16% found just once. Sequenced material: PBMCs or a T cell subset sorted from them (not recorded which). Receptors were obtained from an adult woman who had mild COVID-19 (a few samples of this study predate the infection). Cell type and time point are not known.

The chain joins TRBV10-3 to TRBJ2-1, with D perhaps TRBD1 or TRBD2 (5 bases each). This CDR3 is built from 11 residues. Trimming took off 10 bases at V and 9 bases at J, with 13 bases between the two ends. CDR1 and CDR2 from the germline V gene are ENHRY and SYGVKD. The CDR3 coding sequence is TGTGCCACGGGGCAGGGTGGTGAGCAGTTCTTC. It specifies CATGQGGEQFF.

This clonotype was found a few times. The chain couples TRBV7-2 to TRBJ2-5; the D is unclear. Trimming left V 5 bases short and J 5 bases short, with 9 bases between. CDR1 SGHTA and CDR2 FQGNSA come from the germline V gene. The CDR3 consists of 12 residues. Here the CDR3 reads CASSPPTETQYF. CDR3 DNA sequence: TGTGCCAGCAGCCCTCCAACTGAGACCCAGTACTTC.

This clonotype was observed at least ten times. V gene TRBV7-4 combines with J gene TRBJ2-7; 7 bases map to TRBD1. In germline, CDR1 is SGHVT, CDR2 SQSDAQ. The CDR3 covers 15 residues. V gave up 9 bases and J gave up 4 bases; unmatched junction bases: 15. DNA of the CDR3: TGTGCCAGACCCCGACCCGGGACAGTGGAGTACGAGCAGTACTTC. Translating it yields CARPRPGTVEYEQYF.

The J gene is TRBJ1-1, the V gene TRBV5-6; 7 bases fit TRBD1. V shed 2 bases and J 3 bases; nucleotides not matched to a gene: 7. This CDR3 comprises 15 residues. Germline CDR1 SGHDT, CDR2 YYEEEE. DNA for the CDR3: TGTGCCAGCAGCTTATATACAGGGGTTGACACTGAAGCTTTCTTT. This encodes CASSLYTGVDTEAFF.

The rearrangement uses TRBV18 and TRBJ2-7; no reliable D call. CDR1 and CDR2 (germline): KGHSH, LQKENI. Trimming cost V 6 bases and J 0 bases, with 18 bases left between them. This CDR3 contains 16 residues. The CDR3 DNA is TGTGCCAGCTCCCCTAATGGAGCGCTCAGCTCCTACGAGCAGTACTTC. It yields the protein CASSPNGALSSYEQYF. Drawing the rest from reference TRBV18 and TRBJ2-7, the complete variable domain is NAGVMQNPRHLVRRRGQEARLRCSPMKGHSHVYWYRQLPEEGLKFMVYLQKENIIDESGMPKERFSAEFPKEGPSILRIQQVVRGDSAAYFCASSPNGALSSYEQYFGPGTRLTVT.

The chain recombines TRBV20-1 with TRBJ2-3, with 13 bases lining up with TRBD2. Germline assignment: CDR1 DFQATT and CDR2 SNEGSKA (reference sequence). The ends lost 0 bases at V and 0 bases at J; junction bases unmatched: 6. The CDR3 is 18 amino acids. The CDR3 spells CSARDRGLAGVSTDTQYF. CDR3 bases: TGCAGTGCTAGAGATCGTGGACTAGCGGGAGTTAGCACAGATACGCAGTATTTT.

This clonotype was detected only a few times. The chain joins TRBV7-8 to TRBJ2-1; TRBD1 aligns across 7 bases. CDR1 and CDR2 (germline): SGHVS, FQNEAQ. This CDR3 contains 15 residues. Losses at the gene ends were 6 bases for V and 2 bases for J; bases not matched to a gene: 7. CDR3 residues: CASSGTVTTYNEQFF. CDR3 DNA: TGTGCCAGCAGTGGGACAGTGACTACCTACAATGAGCAGTTCTTC.

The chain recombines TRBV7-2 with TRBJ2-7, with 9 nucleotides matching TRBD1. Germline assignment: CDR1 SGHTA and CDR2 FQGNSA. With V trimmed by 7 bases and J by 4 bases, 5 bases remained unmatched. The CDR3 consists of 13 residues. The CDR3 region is CASTRDRDYEQYF. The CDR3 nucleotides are TGTGCCAGCACCAGGGACAGGGATTACGAGCAGTACTTC.

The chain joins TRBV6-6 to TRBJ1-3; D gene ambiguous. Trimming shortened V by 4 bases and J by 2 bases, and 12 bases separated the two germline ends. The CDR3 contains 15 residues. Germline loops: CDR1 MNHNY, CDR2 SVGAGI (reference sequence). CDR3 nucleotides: TGTGCCAGCAGTTTCGGCACGTTGGCTGGAAACACCATATATTTT. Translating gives CASSFGTLAGNTIYF.

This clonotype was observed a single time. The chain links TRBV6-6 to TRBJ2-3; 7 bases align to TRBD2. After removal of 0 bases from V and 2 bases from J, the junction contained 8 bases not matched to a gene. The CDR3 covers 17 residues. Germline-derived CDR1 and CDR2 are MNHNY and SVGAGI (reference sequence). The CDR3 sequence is CASSYSMRSGATDTQYF. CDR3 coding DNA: TGTGCCAGCAGTTACTCGATGCGCAGCGGGGCCACAGATACGCAGTATTTT.

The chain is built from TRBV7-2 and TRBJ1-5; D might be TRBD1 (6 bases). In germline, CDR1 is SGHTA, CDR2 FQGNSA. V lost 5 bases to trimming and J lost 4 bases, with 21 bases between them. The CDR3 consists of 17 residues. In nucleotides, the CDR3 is TGTGCCAGCAGCGGAGAGGTGGGGATCACAGGGAATCAGCCCCAGCATTTT. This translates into CASSGEVGITGNQPQHF.

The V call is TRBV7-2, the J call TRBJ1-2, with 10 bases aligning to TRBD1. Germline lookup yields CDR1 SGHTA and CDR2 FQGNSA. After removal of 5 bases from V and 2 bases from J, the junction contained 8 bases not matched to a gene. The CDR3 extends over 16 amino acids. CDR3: CASSITGTGANYGYTF. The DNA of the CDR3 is TGTGCCAGCAGCATCACCGGGACAGGGGCAAACTATGGCTACACCTTC.

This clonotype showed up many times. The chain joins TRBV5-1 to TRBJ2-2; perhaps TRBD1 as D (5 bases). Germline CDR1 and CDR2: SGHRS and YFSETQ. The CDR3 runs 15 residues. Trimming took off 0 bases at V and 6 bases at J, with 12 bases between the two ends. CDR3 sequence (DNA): TGCGCCAGCAGCTTGGCCACAGGTGTGTCCGGGGAGCTGTTTTTT. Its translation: CASSLATGVSGELFF. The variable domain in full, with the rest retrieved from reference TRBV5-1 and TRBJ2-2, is KAGVTQTPRYLIKTRGQQVTLSCSPISGHRSVSWYQQTPGQGLQFLFEYFSETQRNKGNFPGRFSGRQFSNSRSEMNVSTLELGDSALYLCASSLATGVSGELFFGEGSRLTVL.

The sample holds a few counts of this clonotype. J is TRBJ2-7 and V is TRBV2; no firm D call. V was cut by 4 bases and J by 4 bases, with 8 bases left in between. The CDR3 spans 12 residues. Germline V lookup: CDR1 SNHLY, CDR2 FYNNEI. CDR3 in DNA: TGTGCCAGCAGTGTTGCGATTTACGAGCAGTACTTC. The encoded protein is CASSVAIYEQYF.

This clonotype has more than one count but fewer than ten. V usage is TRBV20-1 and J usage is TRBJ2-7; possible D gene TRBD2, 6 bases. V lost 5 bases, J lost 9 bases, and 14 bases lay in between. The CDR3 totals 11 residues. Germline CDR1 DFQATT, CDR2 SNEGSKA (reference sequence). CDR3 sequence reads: CSAQDYPGQYF. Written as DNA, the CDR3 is TGCAGTGCTCAGGACTACCCGGGGCAGTACTTC.

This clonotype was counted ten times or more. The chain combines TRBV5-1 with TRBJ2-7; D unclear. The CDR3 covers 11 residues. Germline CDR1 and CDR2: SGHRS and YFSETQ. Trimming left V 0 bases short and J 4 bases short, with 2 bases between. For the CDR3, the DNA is TGCGCCAGCAGCTTGGAATACGAGCAGTACTTC. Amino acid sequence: CASSLEYEQYF.

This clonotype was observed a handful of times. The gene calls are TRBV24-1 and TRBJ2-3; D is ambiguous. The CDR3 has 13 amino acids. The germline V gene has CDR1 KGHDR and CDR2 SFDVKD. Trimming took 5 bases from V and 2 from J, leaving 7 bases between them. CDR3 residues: CATSGTFTDTQYF. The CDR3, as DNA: TGTGCCACCAGTGGCACTTTCACAGATACGCAGTATTTT.

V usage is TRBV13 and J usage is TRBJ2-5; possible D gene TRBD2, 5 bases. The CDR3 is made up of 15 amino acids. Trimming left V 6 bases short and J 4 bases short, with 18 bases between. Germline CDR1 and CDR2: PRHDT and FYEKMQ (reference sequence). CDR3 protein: CASRTVVGIRETQYF. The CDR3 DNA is TGTGCCAGCAGAACAGTTGTCGGGATAAGAGAGACCCAGTACTTC.

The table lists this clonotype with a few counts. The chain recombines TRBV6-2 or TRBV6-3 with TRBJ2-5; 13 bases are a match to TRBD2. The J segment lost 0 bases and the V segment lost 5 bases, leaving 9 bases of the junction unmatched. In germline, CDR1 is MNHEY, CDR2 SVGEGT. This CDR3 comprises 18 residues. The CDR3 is CASSILAGGPGYQETQYF. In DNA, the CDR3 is TGTGCCAGCAGTATACTAGCGGGAGGGCCCGGGTACCAAGAGACCCAGTACTTC.

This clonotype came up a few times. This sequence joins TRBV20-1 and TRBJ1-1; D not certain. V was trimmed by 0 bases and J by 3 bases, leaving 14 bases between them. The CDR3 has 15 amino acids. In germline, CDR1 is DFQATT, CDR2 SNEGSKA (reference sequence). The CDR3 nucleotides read TGCAGTGCTAGAGATGCTTCGTACGTGGACACTGAAGCTTTCTTT. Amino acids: CSARDASYVDTEAFF.

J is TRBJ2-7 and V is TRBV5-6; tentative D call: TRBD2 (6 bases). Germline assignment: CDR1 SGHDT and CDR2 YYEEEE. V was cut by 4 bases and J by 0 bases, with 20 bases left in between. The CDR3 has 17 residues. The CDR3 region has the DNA TGTGCCAGCAGCCCACCAGTTTTAGCGGCAAGCTCCTACGAGCAGTACTTC. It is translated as CASSPPVLAASSYEQYF.

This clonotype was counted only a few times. The CDR3 is CAWSTGPDFYTQYF. The DNA of the CDR3 is TGTGCCTGGAGTACGGGCCCTGACTTTTATACGCAGTATTTT. The gene calls are TRBV30 and TRBJ2-3; D remains ambiguous. The CDR3 loop spans 14 amino acids. Trimming removed 2 bases from V and 7 bases from J, with 16 bases in between. CDR1 and CDR2 from the germline V gene are GTSNPN and SVGIG (reference sequence). Full variable domain (missing parts from reference TRBV30 and TRBJ2-3): SQTIHQWPATLVQPVGSPLSLECTVEGTSNPNLYWYRQAAGRGLQLLFYSVGIGQISSEVPQNLSASRPQDRQFILSSKKLLLSDSGFYLCAWSTGPDFYTQYFGPGTRLTVL.

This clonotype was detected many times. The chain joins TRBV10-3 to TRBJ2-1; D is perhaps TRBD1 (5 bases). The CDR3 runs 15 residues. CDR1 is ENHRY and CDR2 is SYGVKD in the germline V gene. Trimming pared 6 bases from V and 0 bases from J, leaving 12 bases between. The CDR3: CAISPRQSSYNEQFF. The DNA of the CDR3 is TGTGCCATCAGCCCTCGACAGAGCTCCTACAATGAGCAGTTCTTC.

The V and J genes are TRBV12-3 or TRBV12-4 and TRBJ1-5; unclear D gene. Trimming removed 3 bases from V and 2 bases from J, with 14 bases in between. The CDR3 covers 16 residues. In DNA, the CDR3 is TGTGCCAGCAGTTTCACGGGCGCTAGGGGCAATCAGCCCCAGCATTTT. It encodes CASSFTGARGNQPQHF.

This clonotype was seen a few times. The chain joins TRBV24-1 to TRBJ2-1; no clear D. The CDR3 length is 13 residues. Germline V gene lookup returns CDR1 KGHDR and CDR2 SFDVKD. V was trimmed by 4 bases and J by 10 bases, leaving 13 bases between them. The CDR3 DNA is TGTGCCACCAGTGACCCTATAAAGTACGAGCAGTTCTTC. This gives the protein CATSDPIKYEQFF.

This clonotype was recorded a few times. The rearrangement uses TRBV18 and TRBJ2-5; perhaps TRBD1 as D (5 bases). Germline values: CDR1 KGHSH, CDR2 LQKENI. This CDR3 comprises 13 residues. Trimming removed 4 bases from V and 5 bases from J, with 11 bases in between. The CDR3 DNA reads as TGTGCCAGCTCACGCCAGGGTCGGGAGACCCAGTACTTC. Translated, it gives CASSRQGRETQYF.

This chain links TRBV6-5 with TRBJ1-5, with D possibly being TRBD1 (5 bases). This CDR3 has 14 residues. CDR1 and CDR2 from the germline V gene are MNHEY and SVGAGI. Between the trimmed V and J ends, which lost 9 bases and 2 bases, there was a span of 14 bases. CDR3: CASRIRGGNQPQHF. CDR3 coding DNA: TGTGCCAGTCGAATACGGGGGGGCAATCAGCCCCAGCATTTT.